The T cell receptor (beta chain) described here comes from a study of cytomegalovirus exposure and HLA in healthy donors. Study-level findings and limits: Apparent HLA restriction characterized most CMV-associated TCR beta chains in a later analysis.

This clone was observed a few times. Its antigen is currently unknown. The germline gives CDR1 ENHRY, CDR2 SYGVKD. This CDR3 comprises 14 residues. With 7 bases clipped from V and 7 bases from J, the junction kept 5 bases outside the gene matches. With 60 Vbeta and 13 Jbeta primers, the PCR was carried out. Under the authors' procedure: A follow-up analysis tallied approximately 85 million unique TCR beta chains, approximately 11 million shared. Libraries were prepared by immunoSEQ multiplex PCR; TCRdb keeps only in-frame clonotypes and omits some of them. The D gene and trimming were derived from the DNA, and the V and J assignments and clone size from that table. This sample has some 250,000 clones, with about 80% found just once.

V usage is TRBV10-3 and J usage is TRBJ2-2; 11 bases are a match to TRBD2. Sequencing was performed on PBMCs. The receptor was isolated from a middle-aged woman in good health and CMV-seropositive. The CDR3 region has the DNA TGTGCCATCAATACTAGCGGGGGAAGCGGGGAGCTGTTTTTT. As protein: CAINTSGGSGELFF.